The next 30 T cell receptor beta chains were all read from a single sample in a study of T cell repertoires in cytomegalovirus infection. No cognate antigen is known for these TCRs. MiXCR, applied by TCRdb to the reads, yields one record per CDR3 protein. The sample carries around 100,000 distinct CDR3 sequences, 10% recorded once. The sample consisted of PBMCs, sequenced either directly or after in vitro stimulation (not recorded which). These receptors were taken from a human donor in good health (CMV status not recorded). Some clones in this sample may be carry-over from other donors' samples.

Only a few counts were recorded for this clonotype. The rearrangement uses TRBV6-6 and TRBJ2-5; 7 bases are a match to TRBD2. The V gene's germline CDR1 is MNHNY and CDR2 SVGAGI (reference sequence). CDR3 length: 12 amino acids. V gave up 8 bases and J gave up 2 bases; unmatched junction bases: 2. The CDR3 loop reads CASGDYQETQYF. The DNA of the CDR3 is TGTGCCAGCGGGGACTATCAAGAGACCCAGTACTTC.

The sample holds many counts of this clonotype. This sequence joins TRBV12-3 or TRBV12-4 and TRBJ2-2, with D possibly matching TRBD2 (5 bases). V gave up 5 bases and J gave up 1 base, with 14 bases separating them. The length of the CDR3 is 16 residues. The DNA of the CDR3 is TGTGCCAGCAGTATTAGCGTCCTGGGGAACACCGGGGAGCTGTTTTTT. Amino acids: CASSISVLGNTGELFF.

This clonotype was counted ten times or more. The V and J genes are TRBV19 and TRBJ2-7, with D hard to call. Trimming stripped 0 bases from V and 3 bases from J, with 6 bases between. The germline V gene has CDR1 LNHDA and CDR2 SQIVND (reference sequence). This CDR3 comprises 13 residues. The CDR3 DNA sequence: TGTGCCAGTAGTATAGATAGGAGCTACGAGCAGTACGTC. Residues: CASSIDRSYEQYV.

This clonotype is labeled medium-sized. CDR3 nucleotide sequence: TGCGCCAGCAGCCATTCCTCCCTAGGGGGGAGTCCCTACGAGCAGTACTTC. This translates into CASSHSSLGGSPYEQYF. The chain couples TRBV4-1 to TRBJ2-7, with D perhaps matching TRBD1 or TRBD2 (6 bases each). V was shortened by 3 bases and J by 2 bases, with 20 bases between the two germline ends. CDR1 is MGHRA, CDR2 YSYEKL, per germline. This CDR3 spans 17 amino acids.

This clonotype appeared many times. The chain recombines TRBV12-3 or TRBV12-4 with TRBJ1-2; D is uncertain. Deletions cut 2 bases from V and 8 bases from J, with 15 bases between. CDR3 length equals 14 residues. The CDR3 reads CASSLRSGLGGYTF. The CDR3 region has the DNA TGTGCCAGCAGTTTAAGGTCCGGGCTGGGAGGCTACACCTTC.

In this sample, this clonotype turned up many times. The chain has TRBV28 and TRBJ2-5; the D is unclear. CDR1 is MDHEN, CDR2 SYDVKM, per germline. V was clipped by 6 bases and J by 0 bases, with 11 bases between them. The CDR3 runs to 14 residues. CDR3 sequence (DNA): TGTGCCAGCAGCCCCGGCCAGTACCAAGAGACCCAGTACTTC. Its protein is CASSPGQYQETQYF.

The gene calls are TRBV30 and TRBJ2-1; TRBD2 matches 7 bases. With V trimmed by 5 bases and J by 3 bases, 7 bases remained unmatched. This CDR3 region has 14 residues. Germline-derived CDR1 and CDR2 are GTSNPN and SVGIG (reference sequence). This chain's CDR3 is CAWSTGGSYNEQFF. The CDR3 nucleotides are TGTGCCTGGTCAACGGGCGGGAGCTACAATGAGCAGTTCTTC.

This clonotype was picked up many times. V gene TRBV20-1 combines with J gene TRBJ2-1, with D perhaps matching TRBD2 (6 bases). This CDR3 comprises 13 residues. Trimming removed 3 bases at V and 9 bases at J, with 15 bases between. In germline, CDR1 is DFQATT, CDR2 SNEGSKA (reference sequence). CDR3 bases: TGCAGTGCTAGCGGGAGTCTCCAGACTGAGCAGTTCTTC. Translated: CSASGSLQTEQFF.

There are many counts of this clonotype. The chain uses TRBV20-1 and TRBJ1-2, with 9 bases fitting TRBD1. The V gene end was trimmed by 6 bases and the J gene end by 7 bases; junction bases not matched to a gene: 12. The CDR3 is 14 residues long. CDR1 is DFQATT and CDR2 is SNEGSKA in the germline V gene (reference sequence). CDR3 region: CSAPSGQGQSGYTF. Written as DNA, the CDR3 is TGCAGTGCGCCCTCCGGACAGGGGCAGTCTGGCTACACCTTC.

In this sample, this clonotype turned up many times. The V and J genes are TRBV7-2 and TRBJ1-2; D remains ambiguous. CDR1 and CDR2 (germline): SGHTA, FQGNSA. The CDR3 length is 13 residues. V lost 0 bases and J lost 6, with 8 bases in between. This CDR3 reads CASSLALVDGYTF. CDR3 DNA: TGTGCCAGCAGCTTAGCTCTAGTGGATGGCTACACCTTC.

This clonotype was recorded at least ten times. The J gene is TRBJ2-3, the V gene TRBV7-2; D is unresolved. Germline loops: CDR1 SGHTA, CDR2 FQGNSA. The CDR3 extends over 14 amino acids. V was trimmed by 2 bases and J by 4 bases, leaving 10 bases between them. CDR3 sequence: CASSLSWVADTQYF. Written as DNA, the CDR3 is TGTGCCAGCAGCTTATCTTGGGTTGCAGATACGCAGTATTTT.

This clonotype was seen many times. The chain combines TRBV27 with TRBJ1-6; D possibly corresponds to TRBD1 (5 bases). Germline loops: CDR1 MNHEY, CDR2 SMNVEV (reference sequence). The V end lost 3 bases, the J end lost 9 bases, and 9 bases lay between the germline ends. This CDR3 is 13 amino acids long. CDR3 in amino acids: CASSFRGSSPLHF. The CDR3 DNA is TGTGCCAGCAGTTTTCGGGGGAGTTCACCCCTCCACTTT.

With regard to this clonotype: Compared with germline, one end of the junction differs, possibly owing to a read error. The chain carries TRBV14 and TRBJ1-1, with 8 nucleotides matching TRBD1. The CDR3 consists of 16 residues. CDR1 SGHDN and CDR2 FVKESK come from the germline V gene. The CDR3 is CVSSQRTGIMNTEAFF. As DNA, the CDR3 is TGTGTCAGCAGCCAAAGGACAGGGATCATGAACACTGAAGCTTTCTTT.

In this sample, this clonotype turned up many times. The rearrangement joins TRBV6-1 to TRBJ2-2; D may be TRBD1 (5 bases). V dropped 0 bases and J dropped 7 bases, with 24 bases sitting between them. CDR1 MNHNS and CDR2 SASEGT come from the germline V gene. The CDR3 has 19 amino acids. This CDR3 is CASSEAFFDSPLAFGELFF. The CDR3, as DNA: TGTGCCAGCAGTGAAGCGTTTTTCGACAGTCCTTTAGCTTTCGGGGAGCTGTTTTTT.

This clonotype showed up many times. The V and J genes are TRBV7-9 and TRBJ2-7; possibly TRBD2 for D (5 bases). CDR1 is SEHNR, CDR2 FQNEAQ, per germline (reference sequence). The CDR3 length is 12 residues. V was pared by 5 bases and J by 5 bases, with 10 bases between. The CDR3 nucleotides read TGTGCCAGCAGCACCCGGGGAGACGAGCAGTACTTC. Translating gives CASSTRGDEQYF.

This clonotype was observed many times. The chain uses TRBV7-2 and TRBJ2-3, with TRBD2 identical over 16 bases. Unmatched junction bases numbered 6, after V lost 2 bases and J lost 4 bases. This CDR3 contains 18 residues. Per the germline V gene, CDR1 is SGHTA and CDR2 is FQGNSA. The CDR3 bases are TGTGCCAGCAGCTTAAGGGGGACTAGCGGGAGGGGGGCAGATACGCAGTATTTT. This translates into CASSLRGTSGRGADTQYF.

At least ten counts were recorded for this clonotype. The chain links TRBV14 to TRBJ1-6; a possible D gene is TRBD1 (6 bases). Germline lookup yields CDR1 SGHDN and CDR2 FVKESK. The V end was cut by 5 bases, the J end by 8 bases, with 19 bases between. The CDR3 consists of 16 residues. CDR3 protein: CASSTRTGSLYSPLHF. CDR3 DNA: TGTGCCAGCAGCACCAGAACAGGGTCGCTTTATTCACCCCTCCACTTT.

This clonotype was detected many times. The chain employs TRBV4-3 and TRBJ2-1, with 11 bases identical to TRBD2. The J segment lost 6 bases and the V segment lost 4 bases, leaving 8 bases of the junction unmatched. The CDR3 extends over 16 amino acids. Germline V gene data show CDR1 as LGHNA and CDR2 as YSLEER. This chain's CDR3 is CASSRVAGGLGNEQFF. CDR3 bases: TGCGCCAGCAGCCGAGTAGCGGGAGGGCTGGGCAATGAGCAGTTCTTC.

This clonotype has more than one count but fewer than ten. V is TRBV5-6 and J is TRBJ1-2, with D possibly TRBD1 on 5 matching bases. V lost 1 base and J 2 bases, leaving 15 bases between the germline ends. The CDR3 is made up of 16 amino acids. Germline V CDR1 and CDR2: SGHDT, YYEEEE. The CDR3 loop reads CASSLRGGAWNYGYTF. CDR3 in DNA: TGTGCCAGCAGCTTGAGGGGAGGGGCTTGGAACTATGGCTACACCTTC.

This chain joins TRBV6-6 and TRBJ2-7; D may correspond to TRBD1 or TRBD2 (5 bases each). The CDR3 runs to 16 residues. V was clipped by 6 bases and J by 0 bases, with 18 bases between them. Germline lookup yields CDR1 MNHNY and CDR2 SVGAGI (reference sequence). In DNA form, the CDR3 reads TGTGCCAGCAGCCAGGTGGAGTGGGGGAGCTCCTACGAGCAGTACTTC. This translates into CASSQVEWGSSYEQYF.

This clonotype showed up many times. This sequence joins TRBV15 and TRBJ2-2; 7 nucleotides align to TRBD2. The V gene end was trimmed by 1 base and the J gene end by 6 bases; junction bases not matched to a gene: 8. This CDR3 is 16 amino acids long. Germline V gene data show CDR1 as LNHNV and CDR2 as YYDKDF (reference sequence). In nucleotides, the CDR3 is TGTGCCACCAGCAGAGTACCGAGCGGGGCGGCCGGGGAGCTGTTTTTT. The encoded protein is CATSRVPSGAAGELFF.

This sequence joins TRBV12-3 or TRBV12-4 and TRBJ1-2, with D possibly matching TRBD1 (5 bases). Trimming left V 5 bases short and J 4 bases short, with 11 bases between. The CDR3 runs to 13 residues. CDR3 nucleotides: TGTGCCAGCAGTCCGACAGAGGGCTATGGCTACACCTTC. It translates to CASSPTEGYGYTF.

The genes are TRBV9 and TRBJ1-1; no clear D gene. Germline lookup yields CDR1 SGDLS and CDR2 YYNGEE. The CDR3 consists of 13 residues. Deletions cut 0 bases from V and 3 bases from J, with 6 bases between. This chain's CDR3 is CASSVGRDTEAFF. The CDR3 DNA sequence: TGTGCCAGCAGCGTAGGGAGAGACACTGAAGCTTTCTTT.

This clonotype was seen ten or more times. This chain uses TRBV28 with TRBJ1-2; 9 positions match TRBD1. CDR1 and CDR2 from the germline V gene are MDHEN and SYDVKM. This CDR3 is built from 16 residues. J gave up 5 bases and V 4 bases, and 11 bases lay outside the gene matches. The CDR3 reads CASSSSLRDRVYGYTF. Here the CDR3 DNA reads TGTGCCAGCAGTTCCTCTCTACGGGACAGGGTATATGGCTACACCTTC.

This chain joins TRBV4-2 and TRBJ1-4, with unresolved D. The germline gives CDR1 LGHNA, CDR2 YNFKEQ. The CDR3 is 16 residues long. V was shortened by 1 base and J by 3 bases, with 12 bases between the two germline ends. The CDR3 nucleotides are TGTGCCAGCAGCCAAGCCTTGAGCGTGGCTAATGAAAAACTGTTTTTT. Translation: CASSQALSVANEKLFF.

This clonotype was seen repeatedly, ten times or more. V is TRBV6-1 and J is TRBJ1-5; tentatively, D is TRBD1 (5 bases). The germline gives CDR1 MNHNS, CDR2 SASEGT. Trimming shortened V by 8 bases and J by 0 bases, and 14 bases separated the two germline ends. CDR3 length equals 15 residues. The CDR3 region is CASERGTYSNQPQHF. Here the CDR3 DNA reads TGTGCCAGCGAGCGGGGGACTTATAGCAATCAGCCCCAGCATTTT.

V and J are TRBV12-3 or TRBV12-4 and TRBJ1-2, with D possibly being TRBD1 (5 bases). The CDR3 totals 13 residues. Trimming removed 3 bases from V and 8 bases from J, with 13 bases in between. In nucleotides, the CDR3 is TGTGCCAGCAGTTTTAAGGGGAATAGGGGCTACACCTTC. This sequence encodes CASSFKGNRGYTF.

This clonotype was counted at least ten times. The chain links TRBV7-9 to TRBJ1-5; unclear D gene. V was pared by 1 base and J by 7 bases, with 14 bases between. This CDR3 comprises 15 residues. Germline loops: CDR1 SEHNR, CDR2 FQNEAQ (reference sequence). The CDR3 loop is CASSLGMGAGQPQHF. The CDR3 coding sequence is TGTGCCAGCAGCTTAGGGATGGGCGCCGGGCAGCCCCAGCATTTT.

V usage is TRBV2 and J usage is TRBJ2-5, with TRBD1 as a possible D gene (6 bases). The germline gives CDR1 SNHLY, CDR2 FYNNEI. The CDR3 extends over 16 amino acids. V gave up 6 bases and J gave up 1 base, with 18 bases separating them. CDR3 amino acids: CASSERRTALQETQYF. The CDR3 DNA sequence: TGTGCCAGCAGCGAAAGACGGACAGCACTCCAAGAGACCCAGTACTTC.

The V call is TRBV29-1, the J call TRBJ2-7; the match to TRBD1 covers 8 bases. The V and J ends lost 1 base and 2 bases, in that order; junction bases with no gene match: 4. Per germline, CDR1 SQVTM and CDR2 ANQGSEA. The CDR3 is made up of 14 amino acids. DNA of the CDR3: TGCAGCGTTGAAGGACAGGGGAAGCCCTACGAGCAGTACTTC. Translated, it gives CSVEGQGKPYEQYF.